This TCR beta chain was sequenced during a study of Ad26.COV2.S vaccination and SARS-CoV-2 variants. Trimming stripped 7 bases from V and 4 bases from J, with 17 bases between. This CDR3 has 14 residues. CDR1 MNHEY and CDR2 SMNVEV come from the germline V gene (reference sequence). The table came from immunoSEQ multiplex PCR; TCRdb's copy has only in-frame clones and leaves some out. The sample has about 400,000 clones; 88% are singletons. As for treatment: over 15 received Ad26.COV2.S at low or high dose, single or two shots; 5 received placebo; per-sample allocation not given. Sample collection was performed on day 63 after the first vaccine or placebo injection. Wuhan-strain SARS-CoV-2 spike was expressed by the Ad26 vector that made up the vaccine.

The source of this sequence is a person between 18 and 65 years old who received the Ad26.COV2.S COVID-19 vaccine or a placebo. The rearrangement links TRBV27 to TRBJ2-7, with D possibly being TRBD2 (6 bases). The input for sequencing was peripheral blood, taken in a trial of Ad26.COV2.S vaccine versus placebo. The CDR3, as DNA: TGTGCCAGCAAACCCGGGACTTCTTCGTACGAGCAGTACTTC. This codes for CASKPGTSSYEQYF.